The present entry profiles one T cell receptor beta chain with its context. The data derive from a study of blood T cell repertoires in COVID-19. Study overall: The United States, Italy and Spain supplied acute and convalescent COVID-19 samples. T cells, B-cell-depleted T cells, or PBMCs provided the cDNA or gDNA that served as material.

Authors' processing steps: Estimated nucleated cell counts came from reference gene primer amplification. The protocol was immunoSEQ multiplex PCR, while the TCRdb copy is restricted to in-frame clones and leaves out a portion. The DNA gave D and trimming, while V, J and clone size come from that table. The data contain roughly 160,000 clones, approximately 79% of them seen just once; the ten biggest clones take up less than 3%. There are 13 residues in the CDR3. Looked up from germline, CDR1 is MDHEN and CDR2 is SYDVKM. V was cut by 2 bases and J by 6 bases, with 10 bases left in between. The sequenced material came from peripheral blood. The clonotype comes from a woman over 75 with acute or convalescent COVID-19. V gene TRBV28 combines with J gene TRBJ1-2, with a weak D call TRBD1 (6 bases). The CDR3 DNA follows: TGTGCCAGCAGTTTAAATCAGGGGAATGGCTACACCTTC. Translating gives CASSLNQGNGYTF.